The 16 T cell receptor beta chains below all came from one sample that was sequenced in a study of T cell responses to AZD1222 COVID-19 vaccine. Generated by immunoSEQ multiplex PCR, the TCRdb table keeps only in-frame clones and is missing some. The sample shows about 150,000 clones, more than 75% of them seen only once. The sample was peripheral blood, taken on day 0 of AZD1222 vaccination. The source is an adult in good health.

Regarding this clone: Other nucleotide sequences in the sample specify the same CDR3. This sequence joins TRBV29-1 and TRBJ1-1; D may be TRBD1 (6 bases). Germline V gene sequence: CDR1 SQVTM, CDR2 ANQGSEA. The CDR3 has 12 residues. Between the trimmed V and J ends, which lost 6 bases and 3 bases, there was a span of 11 bases. In DNA, the CDR3 is TGCAGCGTGGGTGCAGGGGACACTGAAGCTTTCTTT. It is translated as CSVGAGDTEAFF.

Here the CDR3 reads CATDPGGRHGYTF. Written as DNA, the CDR3 is TGTGCCACCGATCCAGGGGGCAGGCATGGCTACACCTTC. This chain links TRBV19 with TRBJ1-2; 8 bases agree with TRBD1. J was trimmed by 6 bases and V by 10 bases; bases with no gene match: 10. The CDR3 totals 13 residues. Germline CDR1 LNHDA, CDR2 SQIVND (reference sequence).

The J gene is TRBJ2-3, the V gene TRBV6-5; TRBD2 agrees at 13 bases. The CDR3 is made up of 15 amino acids. V trimming: 6 bases; J trimming: 6 bases; junction bases outside the gene matches: 6. The germline V gene has CDR1 MNHEY and CDR2 SVGAGI. CDR3 loop: CASRVGTSGDDTQYF. CDR3 nucleotide sequence: TGTGCCAGCAGGGTCGGGACTAGCGGGGACGATACGCAGTATTTT.

This chain joins TRBV20-1 and TRBJ1-2, with a weak D call TRBD1 (6 bases). V was clipped by 3 bases and J by 6 bases, with 23 bases between them. This CDR3 has 16 residues. Germline loops: CDR1 DFQATT, CDR2 SNEGSKA (reference sequence). CDR3 in DNA: TGCAGTGCTAGTCCTCGGGGGGCGGTTTTCAAAGATGGCTACACCTTC. Its protein is CSASPRGAVFKDGYTF.

The rearrangement joins TRBV5-1 to TRBJ1-5; no reliable D call. V lost 0 bases, J lost 8 bases, and 12 bases lay in between. Per the germline V gene, CDR1 is SGHRS and CDR2 is YFSETQ. This CDR3 is 14 amino acids long. CDR3 residues: CASSLDGGSEPQHF. In DNA, the CDR3 is TGCGCCAGCAGCTTGGACGGCGGGTCGGAGCCCCAGCATTTT. Full variable domain (outside the CDR3, taken from reference TRBV5-1 and TRBJ1-5): KAGVTQTPRYLIKTRGQQVTLSCSPISGHRSVSWYQQTPGQGLQFLFEYFSETQRNKGNFPGRFSGRQFSNSRSEMNVSTLELGDSALYLCASSLDGGSEPQHFGDGTRLSIL.

The chain links TRBV27 to TRBJ2-1, with 9 bases that match TRBD2. The CDR3 runs to 16 residues. CDR1 is MNHEY, CDR2 SMNVEV, per germline (reference sequence). The V gene end was trimmed by 3 bases and the J gene end by 3 bases; junction bases not matched to a gene: 6. DNA for the CDR3: TGTGCCAGCAGTTTCCGGGTAGCGGGGGTCTACAATGAGCAGTTCTTC. This gives the protein CASSFRVAGVYNEQFF.

V is TRBV19 and J is TRBJ1-4, with 9 bases aligning to TRBD1. The CDR3 is 13 residues long. The V segment lost 5 bases and the J segment 9 bases; nucleotides outside the gene matches: 4. CDR1 LNHDA and CDR2 SQIVND come from the germline V gene (reference sequence). CDR3 residues: CASSYGQGQKLFF. CDR3 coding DNA: TGTGCCAGTAGTTATGGACAGGGGCAAAAACTGTTTTTT.

In its sample, this clone was seen a few times. The J gene is TRBJ1-6, the V gene TRBV27; TRBD1 matches at 9 bases. Germline V CDR1 and CDR2: MNHEY, SMNVEV (reference sequence). With 3 bases clipped from V and 0 bases from J, the junction kept 6 bases outside the gene matches. CDR3 length equals 18 residues. The CDR3 DNA reads TGTGCCAGCAGTTTCACAGGGGGCGCTGGCTCCTATAATTCACCCCTCCACTTT. Amino acid sequence: CASSFTGGAGSYNSPLHF.

This clone was seen once. This sequence joins TRBV9 and TRBJ2-3, with D maybe TRBD2 (6 bases). CDR3 length: 15 residues. Germline assignment: CDR1 SGDLS and CDR2 YYNGEE. The ends were cut back, 5 bases at V and 5 bases at J, with 18 bases in the middle. CDR3 DNA: TGTGCCAGCAGGGCCTACGGGGGTCGGCAAGATACGCAGTATTTT. Translated, it gives CASRAYGGRQDTQYF. Combining the CDR3 with reference TRBV9 and TRBJ2-3 gives the whole variable domain DSGVTQTPKHLITATGQRVTLRCSPRSGDLSVYWYQQSLDQGLQFLIQYYNGEERAKGNILERFSAQQFPDLHSELNLSSLELGDSALYFCASRAYGGRQDTQYFGPGTRLTVL.

Only a few counts were recorded for this clone. The rearrangement joins TRBV18 to TRBJ1-6; 7 bases line up with TRBD1. CDR1 is KGHSH, CDR2 LQKENI, per germline. The CDR3 runs to 15 residues. V shed 3 bases, J shed 8 bases, and the junction held 7 bases outside the gene matches. CDR3 nucleotide sequence: TGTGCCAGCTCACCGGTAGGGGGCTTGGATTCACCCCTCCACTTT. It specifies CASSPVGGLDSPLHF.

CDR3 region: CASSYPMGQLIVSQHF. CDR3 nucleotides: TGTGCCAGCAGTTACCCCATGGGACAGCTAATCGTGTCCCAGCATTTT. The J gene is TRBJ1-5, the V gene TRBV6-2 or TRBV6-3; 7 nucleotides match TRBD1. Per germline, CDR1 MNHEY and CDR2 SVGEGT. There are 16 residues in the CDR3. The junction had 15 bases not matched to a gene; V was cut back by 2 bases and J by 11 bases.

The gene calls are TRBV7-9 and TRBJ1-3, with a tentative D call TRBD1 (5 bases). The CDR3 has 14 amino acids. Trimming removed 2 bases at V and 0 bases at J, with 5 bases between. Germline lookup yields CDR1 SEHNR and CDR2 FQNEAQ (reference sequence). CDR3 bases: TGTGCCAGCAGCTTACAGGGCTCTGGAAACACCATATATTTT. It yields the protein CASSLQGSGNTIYF. The entire variable domain, with the rest obtained from reference TRBV7-9 and TRBJ1-3, is as follows: DTGVSQNPRHKITKRGQNVTFRCDPISEHNRLYWYRQTLGQGPEFLTYFQNEAQLEKSRLLSDRFSAERPKGSFSTLEIQRTEQGDSAMYLCASSLQGSGNTIYFGEGSWLTVV.

The chain has TRBV7-2 and TRBJ2-5, with D perhaps TRBD1 or TRBD2 (5 bases each). The CDR3 is 14 residues long. Germline values: CDR1 SGHTA, CDR2 FQGNSA. Trimming left V 4 bases short and J 5 bases short, with 14 bases between. This CDR3 is CASSSRRGTETQYF. The CDR3 region has the DNA TGTGCCAGCAGCTCCCGACGTGGGACGGAGACCCAGTACTTC.

The CDR3 protein is CASSQPSGGSPLHF. CDR3 coding DNA: TGTGCCAGCAGCCAACCATCGGGGGGTTCACCCCTCCACTTT. The chain links TRBV4-2 to TRBJ1-6, with a tentative D call TRBD1 (5 bases). Germline loops: CDR1 LGHNA, CDR2 YNFKEQ. The CDR3 runs 14 residues. The V end was cut by 2 bases, the J end by 9 bases, with 11 bases between.

The chain carries TRBV13 and TRBJ2-6, with no clear D. Germline CDR1 is PRHDT and CDR2 is FYEKMQ (reference sequence). There are 16 residues in the CDR3. V was trimmed by 5 bases and J by 0 bases, leaving 11 bases between them. CDR3 sequence reads: CASSPTSLSGANVLTF. The DNA of the CDR3 is TGTGCCAGCAGCCCAACTTCACTCTCTGGGGCCAACGTCCTGACTTTC.

The chain carries TRBV6-5 and TRBJ2-7; D call uncertain. Germline V lookup: CDR1 MNHEY, CDR2 SVGAGI. Trimming took 0 bases from V and 3 from J, leaving 9 bases between them. The CDR3 extends over 14 amino acids. The CDR3 DNA is TGTGCCAGCAGTTACTCTCCCAGAAACTACGAGCAGTACTTC. Protein sequence: CASSYSPRNYEQYF.